The 32 T cell receptor beta chains given below trace back to one sample, sequenced in a study of control samples from healthy donors and cancer patients. TCRdb's copy holds only in-frame clones and misses some; the assay was immunoSEQ multiplex PCR. This sample has around 99,000 clones, with 90% found just once. Sequencing was carried out using blood. Source of these receptors: a human donor in good health. The donor label of this sample is uncertain.

The genes are TRBV24-1 and TRBJ1-1; TRBD1 aligns across 9 bases. Trimming removed 7 bases from V and 8 bases from J; junction bases left unmatched: 10. From germline, CDR1 is KGHDR and CDR2 SFDVKD. The CDR3 contains 14 residues. CDR3 protein: CATSKQGAAEEAFF. In nucleotides, the CDR3 is TGTGCCACCAGCAAACAGGGGGCCGCCGAAGAAGCTTTCTTT.

The J gene is TRBJ2-1, the V gene TRBV5-1; TRBD2 matches 10 bases. V lost 6 bases to trimming and J lost 3 bases; unmatched junction nucleotides: 6. Germline V gives CDR1 SGHRS, CDR2 YFSETQ. The CDR3 totals 15 residues. In DNA form, the CDR3 reads TGCGCCAGCAAGACCGGGACTAGCGACTACAATGAGCAGTTCTTC. It yields the protein CASKTGTSDYNEQFF.

J is TRBJ2-3 and V is TRBV3-1 (or the pseudogene TRBV3-2), with D possibly matching TRBD1 (6 bases). The CDR3 totals 16 residues. Germline V gives CDR1 LGHDT, CDR2 YNNKEL (reference sequence). Trimming shortened V by 7 bases and J by 1 base, and 18 bases separated the two germline ends. In DNA form, the CDR3 reads TGTGCCAGCACCGTGAAACAGGGAGTGGGCACAGATACGCAGTATTTT. Translated: CASTVKQGVGTDTQYF.

This sequence joins TRBV5-1 and TRBJ1-4, with 9 bases matching TRBD1. The CDR3 covers 17 residues. The J segment lost 3 bases and the V segment lost 3 bases, leaving 9 bases of the junction unmatched. The germline V gene has CDR1 SGHRS and CDR2 YFSETQ. The CDR3 sequence: CASSSPGQGAANEKLFF. The CDR3 coding sequence is TGCGCCAGCAGCTCACCGGGACAGGGCGCTGCTAATGAAAAACTGTTTTTT.

The chain has TRBV25-1 and TRBJ2-1, with D possibly being TRBD2 (6 bases). The CDR3 covers 10 residues. The V gene's germline CDR1 is MGHDK and CDR2 SYGVNS. V lost 9 bases, J lost 7 bases, and 7 bases lay in between. The CDR3 coding sequence is TGTGCCAGTCGGGAGAATGAGCAGTTCTTC. As protein: CASRENEQFF.

This clone has a single count. The chain joins TRBV9 to TRBJ1-2; no clear D gene. The V and J ends lost 4 bases and 5 bases respectively, with 9 bases between them. CDR1 SGDLS and CDR2 YYNGEE come from the germline V gene. The CDR3 extends over 12 amino acids. This CDR3 is CASSQPGYGYTF. The CDR3 DNA follows: TGTGCCAGCAGCCAACCGGGATATGGCTACACCTTC.

The genes are TRBV25-1 and TRBJ2-3; maybe TRBD1 (5 bases). CDR1 is MGHDK and CDR2 is SYGVNS in the germline V gene. The ends were cut back, 4 bases at V and 1 base at J, with 12 bases in the middle. This CDR3 has 15 amino acids. DNA for the CDR3: TGTGCCAGCAGTGTGCAGGGTATCGGCACAGATACGCAGTATTTT. It specifies CASSVQGIGTDTQYF.

This clone was counted a single time. The chain recombines TRBV27 with TRBJ2-7; a weak D match, TRBD2 (6 bases). Deletions cut 6 bases from V and 0 bases from J, with 18 bases between. In germline, CDR1 is MNHEY, CDR2 SMNVEV (reference sequence). There are 16 residues in the CDR3. DNA for the CDR3: TGTGCCAGCAGCCTTATCCCCGGGGGAAGCTCCTACGAGCAGTACTTC. The encoded protein is CASSLIPGGSSYEQYF.

A single count supports this clone. The V and J genes are TRBV30 and TRBJ2-1; 7 nucleotides agree with TRBD2. The V gene end was trimmed by 3 bases and the J gene end by 4 bases; junction bases not matched to a gene: 3. The CDR3 covers 13 residues. Germline V CDR1 and CDR2: GTSNPN, SVGIG (reference sequence). CDR3 in DNA: TGTGCCTGGAGCGGGGGGAAGTACAATGAGCAGTTCTTC. It is translated as CAWSGGKYNEQFF.

The chain joins TRBV6-5 to TRBJ2-1; the D call may be TRBD1 or TRBD2 (5 bases each). Germline lookup yields CDR1 MNHEY and CDR2 SVGAGI. V was pared by 3 bases and J by 4 bases, with 13 bases between. The length of the CDR3 is 15 residues. The CDR3 DNA follows: TGTGCCAGCAGTTATCAGGGCGGGCCGTACAATGAGCAGTTCTTC. This sequence encodes CASSYQGGPYNEQFF.

This clone was seen just once. This sequence joins TRBV18 and TRBJ1-2; no clear D gene. This CDR3 comprises 12 residues. CDR1 and CDR2 (germline): KGHSH, LQKENI. V gave up 1 base and J gave up 8 bases, with 8 bases separating them. CDR3 region: CASSPRGDGYTF. CDR3 bases: TGTGCCAGCTCACCACGGGGAGACGGCTACACCTTC.

This clone showed up just once. The V gene is TRBV6-1, the J gene TRBJ1-2; TRBD1 agrees at 8 bases. The length of the CDR3 is 15 residues. CDR1 is MNHNS and CDR2 is SASEGT in the germline V gene. Trimming at V came to 0 bases and at J to 3 bases, leaving 3 bases not matched to a gene. CDR3 loop: CASSEAQGADYGYTF. The DNA of the CDR3 is TGTGCCAGCAGTGAAGCGCAGGGGGCGGACTATGGCTACACCTTC.

The rearrangement joins TRBV30 to TRBJ1-5; no reliable D call. V was trimmed by 1 base and J by 0 bases, leaving 13 bases between them. The CDR3 spans 16 residues. CDR1 is GTSNPN and CDR2 is SVGIG in the germline V gene (reference sequence). CDR3 nucleotides: TGTGCCTGGAGTGGAAAAGGAGCCGATAGCAATCAGCCCCAGCATTTT. Its protein is CAWSGKGADSNQPQHF.

J is TRBJ1-6 and V is TRBV5-1, with 10 bases aligning to TRBD1. The CDR3 has 15 residues. Germline values: CDR1 SGHRS, CDR2 YFSETQ. After removal of 1 base from V and 6 bases from J, the junction contained 1 base not matched to a gene. CDR3 region: CASSLRTGGNSPLHF. The CDR3 DNA is TGCGCCAGCAGCTTGAGGACAGGGGGTAATTCACCCCTCCACTTT.

The CDR3 nucleotides read TGTGCCAGCAGTCAGATGACAGGGGTCTACGAGCAGTACTTC. Translating it yields CASSQMTGVYEQYF. The V and J genes are TRBV14 and TRBJ2-7; 8 bases are shared with TRBD1. The germline V gene encodes CDR1 SGHDN and CDR2 FVKESK. The CDR3 has 14 amino acids. The V gene end was trimmed by 6 bases and the J gene end by 3 bases; junction bases not matched to a gene: 7.

The chain is built from TRBV10-2 and TRBJ1-5; possible D gene TRBD1, 6 bases. The CDR3 is 15 residues long. In germline, CDR1 is WSHSY, CDR2 SAAADI. V was clipped by 6 bases and J by 2 bases, with 14 bases between them. For the CDR3, the DNA is TGCGCCAGCAGCAGGGGCCCGAGCGGCAATCAGCCCCAGCATTTT. Protein sequence: CASSRGPSGNQPQHF.

This sequence joins TRBV2 and TRBJ1-3, with 7 bases fitting TRBD1. The CDR3 length is 14 residues. The germline gives CDR1 SNHLY, CDR2 FYNNEI. V dropped 8 bases and J dropped 0; count of bases not matched to a gene: 4. This chain's CDR3 is CASGDRSSGNTIYF. The CDR3 DNA reads as TGTGCCAGCGGGGACAGAAGCTCTGGAAACACCATATATTTT.

This chain joins TRBV9 and TRBJ2-2; 16 nucleotides agree with TRBD2. The CDR3 consists of 21 residues. With V trimmed by 3 bases and J by 2 bases, 13 bases remained unmatched. Germline CDR1 SGDLS, CDR2 YYNGEE. CDR3: CASSGPRGTSGGARNTGELFF. The CDR3 DNA sequence: TGTGCCAGCAGCGGCCCTAGGGGGACTAGCGGGGGGGCCCGAAACACCGGGGAGCTGTTTTTT.

This rearrangement joins TRBV28 to TRBJ1-6, with D tentatively TRBD1 (6 bases). Trimming left V 4 bases short and J 0 bases short, with 13 bases between. Germline CDR1 and CDR2: MDHEN and SYDVKM. CDR3 size: 17 residues. The CDR3: CASSSRGLSSYNSPLHF. The CDR3 DNA reads as TGTGCCAGCAGTTCAAGGGGGTTGAGCTCCTATAATTCACCCCTCCACTTT.

The gene calls are TRBV24-1 and TRBJ2-2; 7 bases match TRBD1. The ends lost 4 bases at V and 0 bases at J; junction bases unmatched: 4. Germline assignment: CDR1 KGHDR and CDR2 SFDVKD. The CDR3 is 16 residues long. The CDR3 loop reads CATSEAGTANTGELFF. The CDR3 nucleotides read TGTGCCACCAGTGAGGCCGGGACAGCGAACACCGGGGAGCTGTTTTTT.

The DNA of the CDR3 is TGTGCCAGCAGCCGCGGGGAATACAGGGAGCAGTTCTTC. Amino acids: CASSRGEYREQFF. The V and J genes are TRBV6-5 and TRBJ2-1; weak D call: TRBD2 (6 bases). The germline gives CDR1 MNHEY, CDR2 SVGAGI. V was pared by 6 bases and J by 10 bases, with 16 bases between. This CDR3 spans 13 amino acids.

In this sample, this clone turned up once. The V and J genes are TRBV10-2 and TRBJ2-1, with no clear D. Trimming left V 5 bases short and J 5 bases short, with 4 bases between. CDR1 is WSHSY and CDR2 is SAAADI in the germline V gene. The CDR3 has 11 amino acids. The CDR3 region is CASSQHNEQFF. In DNA form, the CDR3 reads TGCGCCAGCAGTCAGCACAATGAGCAGTTCTTC.

The CDR3 loop is CASSEYEGEQYF. CDR3 in DNA: TGTGCCAGCAGTGAATATGAGGGGGAGCAGTACTTC. The genes are TRBV25-1 and TRBJ2-4; maybe TRBD1 (6 bases). The CDR3 has 12 residues. The germline V gene has CDR1 MGHDK and CDR2 SYGVNS. V lost 0 bases and J 13 bases, leaving 10 bases between the germline ends.

The chain uses TRBV7-9 and TRBJ1-1, with 10 bases lining up with TRBD1. Germline assignment: CDR1 SEHNR and CDR2 FQNEAQ (reference sequence). The CDR3 runs 14 residues. The junction had 4 bases not matched to a gene; V was cut back by 5 bases and J by 4 bases. Here the CDR3 reads CASSLGTGATEAFF. The CDR3 bases are TGTGCCAGCAGCCTGGGGACAGGGGCCACTGAAGCTTTCTTT.

This chain uses TRBV10-2 with TRBJ1-1; 10 nucleotides align to TRBD1. The V gene end was trimmed by 6 bases and the J gene end by 6 bases; junction bases not matched to a gene: 10. This CDR3 contains 15 residues. Germline CDR1 is WSHSY and CDR2 is SAAADI. CDR3 region: CASRDPGQGTPEAFF. As DNA, the CDR3 is TGCGCCAGCAGAGATCCGGGACAGGGGACCCCTGAAGCTTTCTTT.

The rearrangement joins TRBV12-3 or TRBV12-4 to TRBJ1-1; 7 bases match TRBD1. This CDR3 is 12 amino acids long. The V segment lost 5 bases and the J segment 11 bases; nucleotides outside the gene matches: 8. CDR3 coding DNA: TGTGCCAGCAGTACCCCGACAGGGCCGGCTTTCTTT. This sequence encodes CASSTPTGPAFF.

The chain links TRBV18 to TRBJ1-3, with D unclear. Germline V gene sequence: CDR1 KGHSH, CDR2 LQKENI. The ends were cut back, 0 bases at V and 0 bases at J, with 6 bases in the middle. The CDR3 is 15 residues long. The CDR3 sequence: CASSPPVVSGNTIYF. CDR3 sequence (DNA): TGTGCCAGCTCACCACCGGTGGTCTCTGGAAACACCATATATTTT.

This rearrangement joins TRBV29-1 to TRBJ1-2; D gene ambiguous. Trimming pared 6 bases from V and 2 bases from J, leaving 7 bases between. The CDR3 has 11 residues. Germline assignment: CDR1 SQVTM and CDR2 ANQGSEA. The CDR3 protein is CSVWANYGYTF. DNA of the CDR3: TGCAGCGTCTGGGCCAACTATGGCTACACCTTC.

For the CDR3, the DNA is TGTGCCAGCAGCCCTACTAGCGGGACGTACAATGAGCAGTTCTTC. The encoded protein is CASSPTSGTYNEQFF. The J gene is TRBJ2-1, the V gene TRBV2; 10 bases match TRBD2. Germline-derived CDR1 and CDR2 are SNHLY and FYNNEI. The CDR3 extends over 15 amino acids. The V and J ends lost 6 bases and 4 bases, in that order; junction bases with no gene match: 6.

This chain joins TRBV10-3 and TRBJ1-4; possibly TRBD1 for D (6 bases). The CDR3 length is 15 residues. The germline V and J ends were trimmed by 5 bases and 5 bases, with 15 bases remaining between them. Germline V gene sequence: CDR1 ENHRY, CDR2 SYGVKD. CDR3 DNA: TGTGCCATCAGTTCACAGGGAGGTCAGAATGAAAAACTGTTTTTT. It encodes CAISSQGGQNEKLFF.

This clone showed up just once. This chain uses TRBV11-1 with TRBJ2-3, with 15 bases identical to TRBD2. This CDR3 region has 16 residues. Germline CDR1 is SGHAT and CDR2 is FQDESV (reference sequence). J was trimmed by 5 bases and V by 5 bases; bases with no gene match: 5. As DNA, the CDR3 is TGTGCCAGCAGCCCAGGACTAGCGGGGGGGCTAGATACGCAGTATTTT. Translation: CASSPGLAGGLDTQYF.

The chain recombines TRBV19 with TRBJ1-2; D gene ambiguous. CDR1 LNHDA and CDR2 SQIVND come from the germline V gene (reference sequence). The CDR3 length is 12 residues. The ends were cut back, 4 bases at V and 3 bases at J, with 6 bases in the middle. The CDR3 coding sequence is TGTGCCAGTAGTAAAACAGACTATGGCTACACCTTC. Translation gives CASSKTDYGYTF.